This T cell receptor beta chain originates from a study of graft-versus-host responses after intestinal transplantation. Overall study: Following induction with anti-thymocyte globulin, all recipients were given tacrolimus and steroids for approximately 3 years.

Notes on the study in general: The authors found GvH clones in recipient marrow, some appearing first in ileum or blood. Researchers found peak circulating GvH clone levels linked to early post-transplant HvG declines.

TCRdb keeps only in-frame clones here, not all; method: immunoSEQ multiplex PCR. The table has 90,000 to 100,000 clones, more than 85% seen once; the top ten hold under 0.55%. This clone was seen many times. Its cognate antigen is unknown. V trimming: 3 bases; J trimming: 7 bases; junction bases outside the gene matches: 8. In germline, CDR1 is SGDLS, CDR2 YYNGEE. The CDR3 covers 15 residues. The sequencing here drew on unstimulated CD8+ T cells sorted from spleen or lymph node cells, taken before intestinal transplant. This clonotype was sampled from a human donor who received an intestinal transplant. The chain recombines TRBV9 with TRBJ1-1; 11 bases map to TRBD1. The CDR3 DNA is TGTGCCAGCAGCGCCTGGACAGGGGGCGAGGGTGAAGCTTTCTTT. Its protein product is CASSAWTGGEGEAFF.